The present T cell receptor (beta chain) was sequenced within a study of cytomegalovirus exposure and HLA in healthy donors. Across the study: Of the donors genotyped, several hundred in all, around 76% fell in the Caucasian-associated ancestry cluster. Notes on the study in general: In vitro work confirmed that a few CMV-associated chains recognize CMV antigens. CMV serostatus stood as the only immune exposure information on hand.

Germline CDR1 reads SGHTS; CDR2 reads YDEGEE. The CDR3 runs 15 residues. Trimming removed 4 bases from V and 3 bases from J; junction bases left unmatched: 5. It was with 60 Vbeta and 13 Jbeta primers that the PCR ran. Sequenced by immunoSEQ multiplex PCR; TCRdb stores in-frame clones only, minus some. The table shows about 190,000 clones, with 60% to 85% occurring only once. A word on this clone: The antigen is unknown.

The sequencing input was PBMCs. V gene TRBV5-8 combines with J gene TRBJ2-7; 12 nucleotides agree with TRBD2. This sequence originates from a woman between 18 and 30 years old in good health and CMV-seronegative. Written as DNA, the CDR3 is TGTGCCAGCAGCCTGACTAGCGGGGGCTTCTACGAGCAGTACTTC. Protein product: CASSLTSGGFYEQYF.